Below are 2 T cell receptor beta chains sequenced from a single sample in a study of control samples from healthy donors and cancer patients. Assay used: immunoSEQ multiplex PCR; TCRdb lists only in-frame clones, some missing. Among under 450,000 clones listed, roughly 90% were seen once. The sample consisted of PBMCs. The receptors stem from a man in his forties with head and neck cancer.

V and J are TRBV6-2 or TRBV6-3 and TRBJ1-5; D uncertain. Germline values: CDR1 MNHEY, CDR2 SVGEGT. V shed 4 bases and J shed 0 bases, with 7 bases lying between them. This CDR3 region has 14 residues. The CDR3 DNA reads as TGTGCCAGCAGTTTCGCTCATAGCAATCAGCCCCAGCATTTT. This codes for CASSFAHSNQPQHF.

This clone was observed once. V and J are TRBV6-6 and TRBJ2-3, with a possible D match to TRBD2 (5 bases). V lost 5 bases, J lost 3 bases, and 18 bases lay in between. The CDR3 is made up of 16 amino acids. Per the germline V gene, CDR1 is MNHNY and CDR2 is SVGAGI (reference sequence). CDR3: CASSRGSSSPTDTQYF. The CDR3 nucleotides are TGTGCCAGCAGTCGTGGATCTAGCTCCCCTACAGATACGCAGTATTTT.